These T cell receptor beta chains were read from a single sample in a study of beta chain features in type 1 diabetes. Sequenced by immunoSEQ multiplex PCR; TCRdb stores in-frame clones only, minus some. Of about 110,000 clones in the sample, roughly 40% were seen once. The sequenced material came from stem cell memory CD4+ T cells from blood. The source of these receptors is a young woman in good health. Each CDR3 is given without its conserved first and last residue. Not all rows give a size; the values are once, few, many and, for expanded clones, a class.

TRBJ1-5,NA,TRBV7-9,ASSRSDGSDQPQH
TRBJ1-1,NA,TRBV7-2,ASSLGQVLNTEAF
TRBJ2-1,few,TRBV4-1,ASSQDWTSVVPEQF
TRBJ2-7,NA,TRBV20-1,SASLYEQY
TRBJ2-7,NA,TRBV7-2,ASSFNRGVLEQY
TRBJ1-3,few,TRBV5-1,ASSLVPGQGWRNTIY
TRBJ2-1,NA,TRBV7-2,ATIPGLAYNEQF
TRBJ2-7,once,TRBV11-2,ASSLGGLAGTYEQY
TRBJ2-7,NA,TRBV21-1,ASRTTQGNFRGNEQY
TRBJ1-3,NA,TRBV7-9,ASSTRNTIY
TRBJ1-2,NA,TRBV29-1,SLGQGATGYT
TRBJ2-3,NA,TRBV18,ASSPRLAVTDTQY
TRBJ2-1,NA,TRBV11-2,ASSSLRDRVHEQF
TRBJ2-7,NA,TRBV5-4,ASSFGEGTFHYEQY
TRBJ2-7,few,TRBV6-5,ASSYTGGRYEQY
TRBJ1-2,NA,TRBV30,AWSPGPGYGYT
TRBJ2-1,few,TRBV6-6,ASSYSPSGYNEQF
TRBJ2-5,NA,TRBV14,ASSQALAGIGETQY
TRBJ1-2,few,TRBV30,AWSASGLYGYT
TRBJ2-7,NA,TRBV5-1,ASRSWGPRYYEQY
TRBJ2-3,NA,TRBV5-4,ASSSRRDLDGDTQY
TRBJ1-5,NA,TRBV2,ASRSGQGGISNQPQH
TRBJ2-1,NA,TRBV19,ASSTRTSGSNNEQF
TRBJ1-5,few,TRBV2,ASSGESEQPQH
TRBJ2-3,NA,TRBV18,ASSPVAGTRGTDTQY
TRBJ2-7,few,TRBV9,ASSSPGGSSYEQY
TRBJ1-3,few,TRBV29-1,SVEGSSGNTIY
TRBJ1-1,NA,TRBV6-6,ASSPRGLGNTEAF
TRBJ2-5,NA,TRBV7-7,ASSLDRAKETQY
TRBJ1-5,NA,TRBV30,ACTDRGWSQPQH
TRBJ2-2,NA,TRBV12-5,ASGLVTGSGRNPGELF
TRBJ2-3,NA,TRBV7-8,ASSPSPDSGSTQY
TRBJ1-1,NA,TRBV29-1,SVPSGMGTEAF
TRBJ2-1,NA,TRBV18,ASSPGQKQF
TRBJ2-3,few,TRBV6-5,ASTPGWAGTDTQY
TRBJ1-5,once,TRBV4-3,ASSRSSNQPQH
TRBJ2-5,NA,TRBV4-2,ASSHPTGTSGQETQY
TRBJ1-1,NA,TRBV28,ASSPPRPEGPEAF
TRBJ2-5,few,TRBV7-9,ASSRGTSGRQETQY
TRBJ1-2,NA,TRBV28,ASSLDTRVYGYT
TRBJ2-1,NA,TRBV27,ASKGSPLYNEQF
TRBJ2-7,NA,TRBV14,ASSQVAGLDYEQY
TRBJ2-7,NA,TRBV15,ATSLFTGSTSYEQY
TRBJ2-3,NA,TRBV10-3,AISGTTDTQY